The sequence of this TCR beta chain was determined in a study of T cell responses to AZD1222 COVID-19 vaccine. Study summary: The analysis combined second doses at about 4 or about 12 weeks. General study findings and limits: White British people made up most donors, females outnumbered males, and clonal diversity was possibly underestimated. When two AZD1222 doses had been given, Spike-specific TCR breadth and depth rose.

The method was immunoSEQ multiplex PCR; TCRdb's version includes in-frame clones alone and lacks a portion of them. The table records about 57,000 clones, approximately 86% of them present only once. On this clone: Its antigen remains unknown.

The germline V gene has CDR1 LNHNV and CDR2 YYDKDF (reference sequence). Losses at the gene ends were 0 bases for V and 6 bases for J; bases not matched to a gene: 2. The CDR3 spans 13 residues. This clonotype was sampled from an adult in good health. The source was peripheral blood, collected on day 0 of AZD1222 vaccination. The chain couples TRBV15 to TRBJ2-7; 7 bases align to TRBD2. CDR3 in DNA: TGTGCCACCAGCAGAGAGACGGGAGGCGAGCAGTACTTC. This translates into CATSRETGGEQYF.